This entry features one TCR beta chain sequence. Its antigen is unknown. No much larger clone exists at a distance of one base, and base qualities are not known. The immunoSEQ Assay, a bias-controlled multiplex PCR, was used to amplify TCRbeta CDR3 regions from genomic DNA. The authors processed their data as follows. The number of nucleated cells in each sample was estimated from the amplification of reference gene primers within the assay. To quantify the absolute abundance of each unique TCRbeta CDR3 rearrangement, sequence reads were collapsed and filtered. For each sample, productive Simpson clonality was calculated as the square root of Simpson's diversity index over productive rearrangements. TCRdb obtained this table from immuneACCESS and retained in-frame rearrangements with V and J assigned. These tables miss some clones; where compared with another copy, unresolved V genes account for less than half of the shortfall, and the remainder is unexplained. The V and J calls and clone size were taken over from that table, and D and trimming were inferred from the DNA. This sample gives about 80,000 clones in total; around 90% of them show up just once. The ten largest account for about 7% of the sample.

Reading the germline V gene gives CDR1 MNHEY and CDR2 SVGAGI. Trimming takes 7 bases from V and 9 bases from J, and the germline ends sit 19 bases apart. The CDR3 holds 14 amino acids from the cysteine to the phenylalanine. Only the CDR3 part of the read is kept: 42 bases, read in frame from the first base. The collaborating institutions used their own protocols to collect whole blood in K2EDTA tubes. For TCRbeta analysis, collaborators shipped samples in one of three forms: frozen whole blood, isolated PBMCs, or DNA extracted from either of those sample types. This record comes from a study of blood T cell repertoires in COVID-19 (dated by TCRdb to 2018 to 2020). With regard to the full study: The collaborator samples originated in the United States, Italy and Spain and spanned the acute and convalescent phases of COVID-19. The material from the prospective study consisted of cDNA or gDNA derived from T cells, B-cell-depleted T cells, or PBMCs. Deeply sampled blood TCRbeta repertoires from subjects exposed to, actively infected with, or recovered from COVID-19 were included in the dataset. The repertoires were made available in a free public database intended to serve as a resource for research on the immune response to SARS-CoV-2. Samples came from the ongoing ImmuneRACE study (first 160 participants) plus 1,254 subjects from 6 global collaborators. Sample metadata almost always included a de-identified subject ID, COVID-19 status, age in years and sex. Where HLA class I and class II types were available, the types were taken from metadata supplied by the sample provider, not from assay-based typing. Paper-wide results and their limitations: The amount of clinical and demographic metadata varied by source and participant and was provided uncurated.

The receptor was isolated from an older man with acute or convalescent COVID-19. The sequence joins TRBV6-5 to TRBJ2-1, and possibly TRBD1, on 6 matching bases. Sequencing was carried out using peripheral blood. This receptor has the CDR3 CASTPEQGRGEQFF. The nucleotide sequence reads as follows: TGTGCCAGCACACCCGAACAGGGAAGGGGTGAGCAGTTCTTC.